These 27 T cell receptor beta chains were sequenced from one sample in a study of blood T cell repertoires in COVID-19. Only in-frame clones appear in the TCRdb table, and some are missing; sequencing was by immunoSEQ multiplex PCR. The sample lists about 140,000 clones; approximately 87% were seen once. The specimen was PBMCs or T cells enriched from blood (not recorded which). The receptors come from a man in his fifties or sixties who had recovered from COVID-19.

V is TRBV7-9 and J is TRBJ1-2, with 7 bases matching TRBD1. The CDR3 extends over 14 amino acids. Looked up from germline, CDR1 is SEHNR and CDR2 is FQNEAQ (reference sequence). The trim removed 3 bases at V and 6 bases at J, leaving 7 bases unmatched. CDR3 coding DNA: TGTGCCAGCAGCTTTGACAGGGCCCCGGATGGCTACACCTTC. This codes for CASSFDRAPDGYTF.

J is TRBJ2-1 and V is TRBV30; 7 bases agree with TRBD1. Trimming took 0 bases from V and 4 from J; bases not matched to a gene: 6. The length of the CDR3 is 15 residues. Germline CDR1 is GTSNPN and CDR2 is SVGIG (reference sequence). CDR3 in amino acids: CAWSVRTGQYNEQFF. Here the CDR3 DNA reads TGTGCCTGGAGTGTAAGGACAGGACAATACAATGAGCAGTTCTTC. Using reference TRBV30 and TRBJ2-1 for the parts outside the CDR3, the full variable domain is SQTIHQWPATLVQPVGSPLSLECTVEGTSNPNLYWYRQAAGRGLQLLFYSVGIGQISSEVPQNLSASRPQDRQFILSSKKLLLSDSGFYLCAWSVRTGQYNEQFFGPGTRLTVL.

The chain links TRBV5-6 to TRBJ1-3; TRBD1 aligns across 7 bases. The CDR3 length is 16 residues. Trimming took 2 bases from V and 4 from J; bases not matched to a gene: 9. Germline loops: CDR1 SGHDT, CDR2 YYEEEE. The CDR3 nucleotides read TGTGCCAGCAGCTTTTCCGCAGGGGGAGCCGGAAACACCATATATTTT. Residues: CASSFSAGGAGNTIYF.

The CDR3 sequence: CASKPGGTGELFF. CDR3 bases: TGTGCCAGCAAGCCAGGGGGGACCGGGGAGCTGTTTTTT. V and J are TRBV28 and TRBJ2-2; possible D gene TRBD1, 7 bases. The CDR3 runs to 13 residues. Germline CDR1 and CDR2: MDHEN and SYDVKM. Trimming stripped 7 bases from V and 5 bases from J, with 11 bases between.

This sequence joins TRBV5-1 and TRBJ1-4; D is perhaps TRBD1 (6 bases). Trimming shortened V by 1 base and J by 8 bases, and 15 bases separated the two germline ends. The CDR3 has 15 amino acids. Germline values: CDR1 SGHRS, CDR2 YFSETQ. Written as DNA, the CDR3 is TGCGCCAGCAGCTTGAGGCAGGGGTCGGGGGAAAAACTGTTTTTT. Its protein product is CASSLRQGSGEKLFF. Drawing the rest from reference TRBV5-1 and TRBJ1-4, the complete variable domain is KAGVTQTPRYLIKTRGQQVTLSCSPISGHRSVSWYQQTPGQGLQFLFEYFSETQRNKGNFPGRFSGRQFSNSRSEMNVSTLELGDSALYLCASSLRQGSGEKLFFGSGTQLSVL.

The chain links TRBV6-5 to TRBJ2-5; the match to TRBD2 covers 10 bases. Trimming removed 4 bases from V and 4 bases from J; junction bases left unmatched: 6. This CDR3 spans 15 amino acids. The germline CDR1 and CDR2 sequences are MNHEY and SVGAGI. In nucleotides, the CDR3 is TGTGCCAGCAGTTTCTCTAGCGGGGGATCAGAGACCCAGTACTTC. It yields the protein CASSFSSGGSETQYF.

This clone was detected once. This rearrangement joins TRBV9 to TRBJ2-2, with 10 bases aligning to TRBD2. Germline lookup yields CDR1 SGDLS and CDR2 YYNGEE. The CDR3 runs to 15 residues. V lost 5 bases and J lost 7; bases outside the gene matches: 8. CDR3 in amino acids: CASSESGRAGGELFF. In DNA form, the CDR3 reads TGTGCCAGCAGTGAGAGCGGGAGGGCTGGCGGGGAGCTGTTTTTT.

This clone turned up a few times. The chain carries TRBV18 and TRBJ1-1; tentative D call: TRBD1 (5 bases). Trimming cost V 3 bases and J 3 bases, with 17 bases left between them. Germline V CDR1 and CDR2: KGHSH, LQKENI. This CDR3 is 16 amino acids long. CDR3 protein: CASSPFQQGGHTEAFF. The CDR3 bases are TGTGCCAGCTCACCGTTTCAGCAGGGAGGGCACACTGAAGCTTTCTTT.

The chain carries TRBV5-1 and TRBJ2-5; possible D gene TRBD2, 5 bases. The ends were cut back, 1 base at V and 4 bases at J, with 8 bases in the middle. This CDR3 region has 13 residues. The germline CDR1 and CDR2 sequences are SGHRS and YFSETQ. CDR3 coding DNA: TGCGCCAGCAGCTTGTTCGGAGGAGAGACCCAGTACTTC. Its protein product is CASSLFGGETQYF. Complete variable domain (other parts from reference TRBV5-1 and TRBJ2-5): KAGVTQTPRYLIKTRGQQVTLSCSPISGHRSVSWYQQTPGQGLQFLFEYFSETQRNKGNFPGRFSGRQFSNSRSEMNVSTLELGDSALYLCASSLFGGETQYFGPGTRLLVL.

The chain has TRBV7-9 and TRBJ1-1; the D is unclear. CDR3 length: 13 amino acids. V was shortened by 5 bases and J by 3 bases, with 10 bases between the two germline ends. Germline V gene lookup returns CDR1 SEHNR and CDR2 FQNEAQ (reference sequence). CDR3 DNA sequence: TGTGCCAGCAGCCCCCCACTAGACACTGAAGCTTTCTTT. Translation gives CASSPPLDTEAFF.

The rearrangement joins TRBV10-1 to TRBJ2-5, with 9 bases that match TRBD1. Germline V CDR1 and CDR2: WNHNN, SYGVQD (reference sequence). The CDR3 contains 17 residues. V dropped 0 bases and J dropped 5; count of bases not matched to a gene: 10. The CDR3 bases are TGCGCCAGCAGTGAGTCGTCCCGGGACAGGGTGCGGGAGACCCAGTACTTC. Translating gives CASSESSRDRVRETQYF.

This clone was found a few times. The chain uses TRBV3-1 (or the pseudogene TRBV3-2) and TRBJ2-7, with D possibly matching TRBD2 (6 bases). Germline-derived CDR1 and CDR2 are LGHDT and YNNKEL (reference sequence). This CDR3 has 16 residues. Trimming stripped 4 bases from V and 0 bases from J, with 16 bases between. The CDR3 sequence is CASSPPRGSRSYEQYF. CDR3 bases: TGTGCCAGCAGCCCCCCCCGGGGGAGCCGCTCCTACGAGCAGTACTTC.

The chain recombines TRBV18 with TRBJ1-4; D is ambiguous. Germline V CDR1 and CDR2: KGHSH, LQKENI. Trimming shortened V by 3 bases and J by 8 bases, and 10 bases separated the two germline ends. This CDR3 comprises 13 residues. CDR3: CASSPRMREKLFF. The CDR3 coding sequence is TGTGCCAGCTCACCCAGAATGAGGGAAAAACTGTTTTTT.

V gene TRBV27 combines with J gene TRBJ2-3; 8 nucleotides line up with TRBD2. The ends lost 7 bases at V and 2 bases at J; junction bases unmatched: 5. This CDR3 contains 14 residues. The germline gives CDR1 MNHEY, CDR2 SMNVEV (reference sequence). CDR3 region: CASTSLAATDTQYF. CDR3 sequence (DNA): TGTGCCAGCACCTCACTAGCGGCCACAGATACGCAGTATTTT.

The J gene is TRBJ1-1, the V gene TRBV30; 8 bases are a match to TRBD1. The V gene end was trimmed by 3 bases and the J gene end by 4 bases; junction bases not matched to a gene: 10. Germline V gives CDR1 GTSNPN, CDR2 SVGIG (reference sequence). The CDR3 runs 15 residues. CDR3: CAWSHETGATTEAFF. The CDR3 nucleotides are TGTGCCTGGAGCCACGAGACAGGGGCGACCACTGAAGCTTTCTTT.

This chain connects TRBV7-8 to TRBJ1-2; no definite D call. This CDR3 contains 15 residues. Trimming stripped 5 bases from V and 5 bases from J, with 18 bases between. Germline V gene data show CDR1 as SGHVS and CDR2 as FQNEAQ. The CDR3 spells CASSQGGPRVYGYTF. The CDR3 DNA reads TGTGCCAGCAGCCAAGGAGGGCCCAGAGTTTATGGCTACACCTTC.

V gene TRBV19 combines with J gene TRBJ1-5, with 10 bases fitting TRBD1. The CDR3 length is 15 residues. Germline CDR1 and CDR2: LNHDA and SQIVND (reference sequence). V lost 7 bases and J lost 3; bases outside the gene matches: 6. Here the CDR3 reads CASKVGQGSNQPQHF. CDR3 in DNA: TGTGCCAGTAAAGTGGGACAGGGGTCCAATCAGCCCCAGCATTTT.

The chain couples TRBV18 to TRBJ2-1; D is unresolved. Germline lookup yields CDR1 KGHSH and CDR2 LQKENI. Between the trimmed V and J ends, which lost 0 bases and 5 bases, there was a span of 14 bases. The CDR3 has 16 residues. The CDR3 protein is CASSPPGALVNNEQFF. The CDR3 bases are TGTGCCAGCTCACCACCAGGAGCGCTGGTAAACAATGAGCAGTTCTTC.

The genes are TRBV3-1 (or the pseudogene TRBV3-2) and TRBJ2-1; 7 bases are shared with TRBD1. CDR3 length: 14 amino acids. CDR1 and CDR2 (germline): LGHDT, YNNKEL (reference sequence). With 3 bases clipped from V and 13 bases from J, the junction kept 12 bases outside the gene matches. CDR3 nucleotide sequence: TGTGCCAGCAGCCATCCCGGGACAGAGAGTTTTCAGTTCTTC. Encoded protein: CASSHPGTESFQFF.

This chain connects TRBV7-3 to TRBJ2-2, with 8 bases identical to TRBD2. Germline V CDR1 and CDR2: SGHTA, FQGTGA. The CDR3 has 15 amino acids. The V gene end was trimmed by 3 bases and the J gene end by 7 bases; junction bases not matched to a gene: 7. The CDR3 here is CASSFAGTSGGELFF. The CDR3 bases are TGTGCCAGCAGCTTCGCGGGCACTAGCGGCGGGGAGCTGTTTTTT.

V and J are TRBV13 and TRBJ1-2; 12 bases line up with TRBD1. The CDR3 totals 15 residues. The trim removed 5 bases at V and 8 bases at J, leaving 9 bases unmatched. Per the germline V gene, CDR1 is PRHDT and CDR2 is FYEKMQ (reference sequence). The DNA for the CDR3 is TGTGCCAGCAGCCTGCCGGGACAGGGGGCGGTAGGCTACACCTTC. Amino acids: CASSLPGQGAVGYTF.

This sequence joins TRBV10-1 and TRBJ1-1; maybe TRBD1 (5 bases). Germline CDR1 reads WNHNN; CDR2 reads SYGVQD (reference sequence). The CDR3 is made up of 13 amino acids. V was shortened by 5 bases and J by 1 base, with 8 bases between the two germline ends. The CDR3 sequence is CASSPTGNTEAFF. CDR3 bases: TGCGCCAGCAGTCCCACAGGGAACACTGAAGCTTTCTTT.

This chain connects TRBV19 to TRBJ2-5, with 7 bases identical to TRBD1. From germline, CDR1 is LNHDA and CDR2 SQIVND (reference sequence). The trim removed 5 bases at V and 5 bases at J, leaving 11 bases unmatched. The CDR3 has 15 residues. The DNA for the CDR3 is TGTGCCAGTAGTGCTCAGAGGGGGCACGGCGAGACCCAGTACTTC. It codes for CASSAQRGHGETQYF.

The chain links TRBV18 to TRBJ1-2; 9 positions agree with TRBD1. Germline trimming cut 3 bases from V and 2 bases from J; bases unmatched to any gene: 1. This CDR3 spans 14 amino acids. From germline, CDR1 is KGHSH and CDR2 LQKENI. Here the CDR3 reads CASSPGTGNYGYTF. CDR3 coding DNA: TGTGCCAGCTCACCCGGGACAGGGAACTATGGCTACACCTTC.

A single count supports this clone. The chain carries TRBV13 and TRBJ1-1; D is perhaps TRBD1 (6 bases). The length of the CDR3 is 13 residues. Deletions cut 0 bases from V and 4 bases from J, with 6 bases between. Per germline, CDR1 PRHDT and CDR2 FYEKMQ (reference sequence). Here the CDR3 DNA reads TGTGCCAGCAGCTTAGGAGGGGGCACTGAAGCTTTCTTT. Its protein product is CASSLGGGTEAFF.

V and J are TRBV19 and TRBJ1-5; possibly TRBD1 for D (6 bases). Germline CDR1 reads LNHDA; CDR2 reads SQIVND (reference sequence). This CDR3 region has 15 residues. V lost 1 base, J lost 3 bases, and 10 bases lay in between. The CDR3 nucleotides are TGTGCCAGTAGTATAGCGGACAGCTTCAATCAGCCCCAGCATTTT. It codes for CASSIADSFNQPQHF.

J is TRBJ2-7 and V is TRBV15, with D tentatively TRBD2 (5 bases). The CDR3 loop spans 15 amino acids. V was cut by 2 bases and J by 6 bases, with 17 bases left in between. The germline V gene encodes CDR1 LNHNV and CDR2 YYDKDF (reference sequence). The CDR3 coding sequence is TGTGCCACCAGCAGACACGGGATCGGAAGAGGCGAGCAGTACTTC. Translation: CATSRHGIGRGEQYF.